This T cell receptor (beta chain) derives from a study of T cell responses to AZD1222 COVID-19 vaccine. Note on this clone: What it binds is unknown.

Generated by immunoSEQ multiplex PCR, the TCRdb table keeps only in-frame clones and is missing some. The sample holds around 270,000 clones, around 92% seen once. Whole-study findings and limits: Dominant at 160-218 and 743-854, vaccine-associated CD4 TCRs also spanned spike. Donors in the cohort were predominantly white British and more often female, and clonal diversity was possibly underestimated.

The germline V and J ends were trimmed by 5 bases and 8 bases, with 18 bases remaining between them. From germline, CDR1 is KGHSH and CDR2 LQKENI. This CDR3 has 15 amino acids. V gene TRBV18 combines with J gene TRBJ1-4, with D unclear. This sample comprised peripheral blood, obtained 28 days after the second AZD1222 dose. The TCR sequence derives from an adult who received the AZD1222 COVID-19 vaccine. In nucleotides, the CDR3 is TGTGCCAGCTCAGCCATCGGAGGGCCAGAGGAAAAACTGTTTTTT. Its translation is CASSAIGGPEEKLFF.